A selection of T cell receptor beta chains follows, all from one sample in a study of T cells expressing NK-cell markers. One entry per CDR3 protein, without DNA, is what TCRdb gives after re-calling the 5' RACE reads. The sample's table shows roughly 160,000 distinct CDR3 sequences. What was sequenced was blood T cells: a sorted CD56 or NKG2C T cell subset, CD4+ or CD8+ T cells, or bulk PBMC T cells (not recorded which). These receptors were taken from a man aged 18-70 years in good health. CDR3s include the opening cysteine and the closing phenylalanine or tryptophan.

j_call	v_call	cdr3_length	cdr3_aa
TRBJ2-3	TRBV5-4	17	CASSRGSTGLFTDTQYF
TRBJ1-2	TRBV6-5	15	CASSSRDRANYGYTF
TRBJ2-7	TRBV27	15	CASSSTVTGAYEQYF
TRBJ2-7	TRBV3-1	16	CASSQVRLAGGDEQYF
TRBJ1-5	TRBV6-1	15	CASSESAGGPQPQHF
TRBJ2-1	TRBV12-3/TRBV12-4	12	CASSQGGDEQFF
TRBJ1-2	TRBV24-1	12	CATSPGNYGYTF
TRBJ2-3	TRBV19	14	CASSLDRGRYTQYF
TRBJ2-1	TRBV20-1	14	CSARAYGGDNEQFF
TRBJ2-1	TRBV20-1	19	CSARAGTSGIRSSYNEQFF
TRBJ2-5	TRBV20-1	16	CSARVAGGLLQETQYF
TRBJ1-4	TRBV7-2	15	CASSLTGTDNEKLFF
TRBJ1-3	TRBV12-5	17	CASGLGLDESSGNTIYF
TRBJ2-7	TRBV6-1	16	CASSEVSGTGGGEQYF
TRBJ2-7	TRBV6-1	15	CASSPSIISGHEQYF
TRBJ2-3	TRBV5-6	17	CASSFASSPPSTDTQYF
TRBJ2-7	TRBV3-1	19	CASSQDLLGLGLSSYEQYF
TRBJ2-3	TRBV20-1	17	CSASLWTSGGSTDTQYF
TRBJ2-7	TRBV29-1	11	CSVVHEYEQYF
TRBJ1-2	TRBV7-9	17	CASSLGDRVRADYGYTF
TRBJ1-1	TRBV5-1	13	CASSLNRVTEAFF
TRBJ2-2	TRBV2	18	CASSEADRDRGYTGELFF
TRBJ1-6	TRBV4-1	14	CASNPGQGRSPLHF
TRBJ2-1	TRBV18	12	CASSQGWNEQFF
TRBJ2-7	TRBV4-2	15	CASSQDSGGQYEQYF
TRBJ2-3	TRBV3-1	20	CASSYRWTSGGAGVADTQYF
TRBJ2-2	TRBV7-9	15	CASSYASDIPGELFF
TRBJ1-4	TRBV9	14	CASSVGDGNEKLFF
TRBJ2-5	TRBV27	14	CASSLTTGLETQYF
TRBJ2-1	TRBV24-1	14	CATSDLPGGTRQFF
TRBJ1-1	TRBV4-1	14	CASSPDRGWTEAFF
TRBJ2-1	TRBV9	21	CASSASDYFVGSGYSYNEQFF
TRBJ2-3	TRBV11-3	14	CASSAGYGADTQYF
TRBJ2-7	TRBV12-3/TRBV12-4	15	CASSYWGRGGYEQYF
TRBJ2-3	TRBV7-3	14	CASSLQGTKDTQYF
TRBJ1-1	TRBV29-1	13	CSYMGTGSTEAFF
TRBJ2-3	TRBV6-4	16	CASPAPRQAPTDTQYF
TRBJ1-3	TRBV12-3/TRBV12-4	13	CASSGTDGNTIYF
TRBJ2-3	TRBV2	17	CASGRADRAFLEDTQYF
TRBJ2-2	TRBV15	15	CATAGGSSYTGELFF
TRBJ1-1	TRBV14	15	CASSQDPGGDTEAFF
TRBJ2-4	TRBV5-6	14	CASSLPTGENIQYF
TRBJ1-6	TRBV5-1	17	CASSLGQSSSYNSPLHF
TRBJ1-1	TRBV7-9	16	CASSLPKDRVNTEAFF
TRBJ1-3	TRBV28	15	CASSYDRGYGNTIYF
TRBJ2-3	TRBV12-3/TRBV12-4	16	CASSPGTAEVTDTQYF